This T cell receptor (beta chain) appears in the sequencing data of a study of T-cell memory formation after mild COVID-19. The sample holds a few counts of this clonotype. The antigen remains undetermined. CDR1 SGHRS and CDR2 YFSETQ come from the germline V gene. The length of the CDR3 is 18 residues. V shed 4 bases and J shed 6 bases, with 26 bases lying between them. Regarding the study as a whole: From day 15 to 85, contracting clones were balanced between CD4 and CD8, whereas later expanders leaned toward CD4+. Clones that contracted clustered mainly in CM and EM if CD4+ and in EMRA if CD8+.

TCRdb reprocessed the 5' RACE reads with MiXCR, giving one entry per CDR3 protein. The repertoire consists of approximately 240,000 distinct CDR3 sequences, with about 17% occurring once and the leading ten covering about 3.5%. The chain links TRBV5-1 to TRBJ2-4; D remains ambiguous. Input material: PBMCs or a T cell subset sorted from them (not recorded which). This TCR came from a man between 18 and 35 years old who had mild COVID-19 (a few samples of this study predate the infection). Cell type and time point are not known. Here the CDR3 DNA reads TGCGCCAGCAGCCAAAGGCCAACCGCCGGCGCATTTCCAAACATTCAGTACTTC. Its protein product is CASSQRPTAGAFPNIQYF.